This T cell receptor beta chain is from a study of blood T cells in healthy people across ages. The use of a sample-barcoded 5' primer and a J-beta primer mix characterized a second PCR of roughly 6 to 11 cycles. Each cDNA molecule was tagged by a template-switch adaptor that had 12 random nucleotides. Each of the samples gave a minimum of 3 million paired-end reads that contained CDR3. From the 5' RACE reads, TCRdb called clonotypes with MiXCR, one entry per CDR3 protein. Of roughly 1,100,000 distinct CDR3 sequences in the sample, about 25% were seen once. This CDR3 comprises 15 residues. Looked up from germline, CDR1 is MGHRA and CDR2 is YSYEKL. This clonotype has only a few counts. These data also formed part of another study, on T cells of mothers and their children.

Sample: blood. The rearrangement links TRBV4-1 to TRBJ2-5, with 7 bases lining up with TRBD2. The end of the DNA is better explained by TRBJ2-1, so the J call may be wrong. This clonotype was sampled from a girl aged 2 to 10 in good health. In DNA form, the CDR3 reads TGCGCCAGCAGCCAGGCGGGAGCCAGCCCTAATGAGCAGTTCTTC. It is translated as CASSQAGASPNEQFF.